This T cell receptor beta chain was obtained from a study of T cell responses to AZD1222 COVID-19 vaccine. Some clones are missing from TCRdb's copy, which holds only in-frame ones; the method was immunoSEQ multiplex PCR. The sample holds over 100,000 clones, roughly four fifths seen once. This CDR3 has 15 amino acids. Trimming removed 4 bases from V and 4 bases from J, with 16 bases in between. Germline CDR1 is MNHNY and CDR2 is SVGAGI (reference sequence). This clonotype originated in an adult in good health. The specimen comprised peripheral blood, sampled on day 0 of AZD1222 vaccination. V is TRBV6-6 and J is TRBJ1-1; D unclear. As DNA, the CDR3 is TGTGCCAGCAGTTCCTTCAATTCGGGTGGCACTGAAGCTTTCTTT. This encodes CASSSFNSGGTEAFF.